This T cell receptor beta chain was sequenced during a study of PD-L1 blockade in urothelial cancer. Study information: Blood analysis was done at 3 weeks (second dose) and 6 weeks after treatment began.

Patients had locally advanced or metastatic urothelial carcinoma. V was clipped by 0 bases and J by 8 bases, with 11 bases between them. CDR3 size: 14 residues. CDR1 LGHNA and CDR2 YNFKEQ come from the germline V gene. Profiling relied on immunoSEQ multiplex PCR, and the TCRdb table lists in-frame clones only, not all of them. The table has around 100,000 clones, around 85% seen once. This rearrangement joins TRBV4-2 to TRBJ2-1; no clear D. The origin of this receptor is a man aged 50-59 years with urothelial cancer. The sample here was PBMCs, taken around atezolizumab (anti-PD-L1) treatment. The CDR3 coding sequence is TGTGCCAGCAGCCAAGAGGGCCCTCGTTATGAGCAGTTCTTC. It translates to CASSQEGPRYEQFF.